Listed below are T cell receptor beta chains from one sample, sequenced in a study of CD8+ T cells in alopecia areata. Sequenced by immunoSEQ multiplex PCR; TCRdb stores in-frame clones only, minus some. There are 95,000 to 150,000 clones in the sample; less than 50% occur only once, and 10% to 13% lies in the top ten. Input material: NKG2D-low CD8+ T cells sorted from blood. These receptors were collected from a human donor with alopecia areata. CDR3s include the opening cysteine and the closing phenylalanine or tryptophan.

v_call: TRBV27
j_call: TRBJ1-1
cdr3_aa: CASSLGAIAEAFF

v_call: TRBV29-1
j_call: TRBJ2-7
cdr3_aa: CSVGETGAEQYF

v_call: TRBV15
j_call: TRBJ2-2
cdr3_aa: CATSQPEASGELFF

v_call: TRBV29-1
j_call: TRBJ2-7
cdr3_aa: CSVEAGGSYEQYF

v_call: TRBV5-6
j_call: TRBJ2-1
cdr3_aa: CASSLSTYNEQFF

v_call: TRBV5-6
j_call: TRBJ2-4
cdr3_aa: CASSLAGLQYF

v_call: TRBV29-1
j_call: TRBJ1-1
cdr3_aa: CSVERGNTEAFF

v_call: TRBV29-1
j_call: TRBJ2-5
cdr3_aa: CSVEGGQGEGETQYF

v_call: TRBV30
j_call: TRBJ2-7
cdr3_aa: CAWSAPTGDEQYF

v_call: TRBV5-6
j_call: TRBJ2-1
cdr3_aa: CASSLAPSHYNEQFF

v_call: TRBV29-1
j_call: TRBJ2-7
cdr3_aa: CSVVNLGGSYEQYF

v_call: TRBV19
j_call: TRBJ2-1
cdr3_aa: CASAGTPYNEQFF

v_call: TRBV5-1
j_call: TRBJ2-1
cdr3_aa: CASRGVNSDEQFF

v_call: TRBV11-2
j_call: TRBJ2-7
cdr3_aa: CASSLAASGEYEQYF

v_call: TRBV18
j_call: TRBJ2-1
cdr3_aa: CASSRQDEQFF

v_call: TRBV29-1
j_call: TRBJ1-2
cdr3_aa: CSVPRSLNYGYTF

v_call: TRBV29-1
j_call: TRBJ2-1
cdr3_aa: CSVVLAEYNEQFF